The clone carrying this T cell receptor beta chain was seen at least ten times. The data are from a study of molecular identifiers for immune sequencing clone quantification. The CDR3 spans 13 residues. CDR1 and CDR2 from the germline V gene are SNHLY and FYNNEI. The germline V and J ends were trimmed by 3 bases and 6 bases, with 9 bases remaining between them. Using its own MiXCR run on the PCR reads, TCRdb lists one record per CDR3 protein. The table has some 70,000 distinct CDR3 sequences, approximately 18% seen once. The gene calls are TRBV2 and TRBJ1-5; weak D call: TRBD1 (5 bases). The sequenced sample was naive CD8+ T cells from blood, with Jurkat cell RNA spiked in. Subset indicated: FACS-sorted CD8+CD4-CCR7+CD45RA+ naive T cells. The sequence was obtained from a human donor in good health. Some libraries in this study had Jurkat cell RNA spiked in. The CDR3 spells CASSDAGIQPQHF. CDR3 sequence (DNA): TGTGCCAGCAGTGATGCAGGGATTCAGCCCCAGCATTTT.